This TCR beta chain appears in the sequencing data of a study of blood T cell repertoires in COVID-19. The overall study: COVID-19 samples from acute and convalescent phases originated in the United States, Italy and Spain.

Germline V lookup: CDR1 SGHRS, CDR2 YFSETQ. Trimming left V 4 bases short and J 9 bases short, with 23 bases between. The length of the CDR3 is 15 residues. Measured with immunoSEQ multiplex PCR; TCRdb has only the in-frame clones, and not every one. The sample lists tens of thousands of clones; about nine tenths were seen once. The V and J genes are TRBV5-1 and TRBJ2-7, with TRBD2 as a possible D gene (6 bases). The sequenced sample was peripheral blood. This receptor was obtained from a man between 50 and 59 years old with COVID-19, enrolled during active disease. For the CDR3, the DNA is TGCGCCAGCAGCCCGGAAACTAGCTCACCTCATGGGCAGTACTTC. This translates into CASSPETSSPHGQYF. The whole variable domain, filled in from reference TRBV5-1 and TRBJ2-7, reads KAGVTQTPRYLIKTRGQQVTLSCSPISGHRSVSWYQQTPGQGLQFLFEYFSETQRNKGNFPGRFSGRQFSNSRSEMNVSTLELGDSALYLCASSPETSSPHGQYFGPGTRLTVT.